This T cell receptor beta chain was sequenced for a study of cytomegalovirus exposure and HLA in healthy donors. Study-wide results and caveats: Later analysis associated a missense DCLRE1C variant with TCR beta V- and J-gene trimming. In a later analysis, most CMV-associated TCR beta chains appeared HLA-restricted. A cluster of highly shared sequence variants was likely a sequencing artifact.

The PCR used 60 Vbeta and 13 Jbeta primers. TCRdb's copy holds only in-frame clones and misses some; the assay was immunoSEQ multiplex PCR. The sample includes roughly 130,000 clones, 70% to 80% seen only once; the top ten take roughly 2%. In regard to this clone: Antigen: not known.

V lost 4 bases, J lost 7 bases, and 17 bases lay in between. The germline gives CDR1 SGHTA, CDR2 FQGNSA. This CDR3 is built from 15 residues. Sequencing was performed on PBMCs. This sequence was found in a man in his late teens or twenties in good health and CMV-seronegative. This rearrangement joins TRBV7-2 to TRBJ2-1; possible D gene TRBD1, 5 bases. Here the CDR3 DNA reads TGTGCCAGCAGCTCCCTCACGCCGGACAAGAATGAGCAGTTCTTC. This sequence encodes CASSSLTPDKNEQFF. The full variable domain, its missing parts supplied by reference TRBV7-2 and TRBJ2-1, is GAGVSQSPSNKVTEKGKDVELRCDPISGHTALYWYRQSLGQGLEFLIYFQGNSAPDKSGLPSDRFSAERTGGSVSTLTIQRTQQEDSAVYLCASSSLTPDKNEQFFGPGTRLTVL.